A single sample gave rise to the 23 T cell receptor beta chains below, sequenced in a study of T cell responses to AZD1222 COVID-19 vaccine. Method: immunoSEQ multiplex PCR; TCRdb's copy keeps in-frame clones and lacks some. The data contain roughly 150,000 clones, roughly 91% of them singletons. The sequences come from peripheral blood, collected 28 days after the second AZD1222 dose. The receptors derive from an adult who received the AZD1222 COVID-19 vaccine.

V is TRBV7-3 and J is TRBJ1-1, with D possibly being TRBD1 (5 bases). The CDR3 consists of 13 residues. Per the germline V gene, CDR1 is SGHTA and CDR2 is FQGTGA. Between the trimmed V and J ends, which lost 6 bases and 5 bases, there was a span of 13 bases. The CDR3: CASSYGQGTEAFF. CDR3 sequence (DNA): TGTGCCAGCAGTTACGGTCAGGGAACTGAAGCTTTCTTT.

CDR3 sequence (DNA): TGTGCCAGTAGTATTGGACGGGACACCCGCCTACAGCAGTACTTC. It encodes CASSIGRDTRLQQYF. This sequence joins TRBV19 and TRBJ2-7; D perhaps matches TRBD1 (6 bases). Germline CDR1 LNHDA, CDR2 SQIVND (reference sequence). This CDR3 spans 15 amino acids. Trimming removed 3 bases at V and 8 bases at J, with 20 bases between.

The table lists this clone with a few counts. This chain connects TRBV5-4 to TRBJ2-7; D assignment may be TRBD1 or TRBD2 (5 bases each). The germline V and J ends were trimmed by 0 bases and 2 bases, with 15 bases remaining between them. CDR3 length: 16 residues. Germline V lookup: CDR1 SGHNT, CDR2 YYREEE (reference sequence). The CDR3 reads CASSLGTGRGPYEQYF. The CDR3 nucleotides are TGTGCCAGCAGCTTGGGTACAGGCCGAGGGCCCTACGAGCAGTACTTC. Full variable domain (missing parts from reference TRBV5-4 and TRBJ2-7): ETGVTQSPTHLIKTRGQQVTLRCSSQSGHNTVSWYQQALGQGPQFIFQYYREEENGRGNFPPRFSGLQFPNYSSELNVNALELDDSALYLCASSLGTGRGPYEQYFGPGTRLTVT.

The rearrangement joins TRBV5-1 to TRBJ1-1, with a weak D call TRBD1 (5 bases). Germline assignment: CDR1 SGHRS and CDR2 YFSETQ. There are 13 residues in the CDR3. V lost 2 bases to trimming and J lost 5 bases, with 10 bases between them. CDR3 DNA sequence: TGCGCCAGCAGCTTATCGGGGGGGACTGAAGCTTTCTTT. Its translation is CASSLSGGTEAFF.

The chain has TRBV18 and TRBJ1-1; D is uncertain. The CDR3 spans 13 residues. V gave up 3 bases and J gave up 5 bases, with 10 bases separating them. Germline lookup yields CDR1 KGHSH and CDR2 LQKENI. The CDR3 is CASSPVVETEAFF. DNA for the CDR3: TGTGCCAGCTCACCTGTCGTGGAGACTGAAGCTTTCTTT.

Of note for this clone: A much larger clone sits a single nucleotide away, making a read error possible. The CDR3 sequence is CASGTSGYNEQFF. Written as DNA, the CDR3 is TGTGCCAGCGGGACTAGCGGTTACAATGAGCAGTTCTTC. The chain employs TRBV11-2 and TRBJ2-1; 11 positions match TRBD2. After removal of 8 bases from V and 4 bases from J, the junction contained 1 base not matched to a gene. The CDR3 length is 13 residues. In germline, CDR1 is SGHAT, CDR2 FQNNGV.

This clone has a single count. CDR3 sequence: CASLPESLVEEQYF. As DNA, the CDR3 is TGTGCCAGCCTTCCCGAATCCCTCGTTGAGGAGCAGTACTTC. The genes are TRBV28 and TRBJ2-7, with D unresolved. CDR3 length equals 14 residues. V was shortened by 8 bases and J by 7 bases, with 21 bases between the two germline ends. Germline-derived CDR1 and CDR2 are MDHEN and SYDVKM.

The rearrangement joins TRBV27 to TRBJ1-6; D unclear. CDR1 is MNHEY, CDR2 SMNVEV, per germline (reference sequence). V lost 5 bases and J lost 5, with 13 bases in between. The CDR3 runs 15 residues. CDR3 in amino acids: CASSPGYSNNSPLHF. The CDR3 coding sequence is TGTGCCAGCAGTCCTGGGTACAGCAATAATTCACCCCTCCACTTT.

V usage is TRBV6-5 and J usage is TRBJ1-1; 7 nucleotides match TRBD1. Germline assignment: CDR1 MNHEY and CDR2 SVGAGI. CDR3 length: 15 residues. Trimming took 6 bases from V and 4 from J; bases not matched to a gene: 11. CDR3 in DNA: TGTGCCAGCAGCCTCGACAGGGCGCTATTCACTGAAGCTTTCTTT. Translating it yields CASSLDRALFTEAFF.

This clone appeared a single time. The chain couples TRBV2 to TRBJ1-2, with D unclear. Trimming took 6 bases from V and 1 from J, leaving 18 bases between them. The CDR3 runs to 16 residues. From germline, CDR1 is SNHLY and CDR2 FYNNEI. In DNA form, the CDR3 reads TGTGCCAGCAGGGTCCGCGAGGGTGACTTTAACTATGGCTACACCTTC. This translates into CASRVREGDFNYGYTF.

This chain connects TRBV7-2 to TRBJ2-3; 9 bases map to TRBD2. V lost 5 bases, J lost 6 bases, and 9 bases stayed unmatched. CDR1 and CDR2 from the germline V gene are SGHTA and FQGNSA. The CDR3 covers 15 residues. The CDR3 DNA reads as TGTGCCAGCAGCCTGGATAGCGGGGGCTGGGATACGCAGTATTTT. As protein: CASSLDSGGWDTQYF. The variable domain in full, with the rest retrieved from reference TRBV7-2 and TRBJ2-3, is GAGVSQSPSNKVTEKGKDVELRCDPISGHTALYWYRQSLGQGLEFLIYFQGNSAPDKSGLPSDRFSAERTGGSVSTLTIQRTQQEDSAVYLCASSLDSGGWDTQYFGPGTRLTVL.

This clone has a single count. The J gene is TRBJ1-5, the V gene TRBV7-9; D is possibly TRBD1 (6 bases). CDR3 length equals 14 residues. CDR1 and CDR2 from the germline V gene are SEHNR and FQNEAQ (reference sequence). Trimming cost V 5 bases and J 4 bases, with 12 bases left between them. The CDR3 bases are TGTGCCAGCAGCGGGGGCCCCAAGAATCAGCCCCAGCATTTT. Its protein is CASSGGPKNQPQHF.

V and J are TRBV15 and TRBJ2-5; no firm D call. The length of the CDR3 is 14 residues. The V end was cut by 3 bases, the J end by 1 base, with 9 bases between. Germline values: CDR1 LNHNV, CDR2 YYDKDF (reference sequence). CDR3 protein: CATSRDPGQETQYF. CDR3 coding DNA: TGTGCCACCAGCAGGGACCCGGGCCAAGAGACCCAGTACTTC.

The chain recombines TRBV7-2 with TRBJ1-6; 10 nucleotides align to TRBD1. The CDR3 runs 14 residues. V dropped 5 bases and J dropped 7; count of bases not matched to a gene: 2. The germline CDR1 and CDR2 sequences are SGHTA and FQGNSA. CDR3 bases: TGTGCCAGCAGCGGACAGGGGGGGAATTCACCCCTCCACTTT. Its protein product is CASSGQGGNSPLHF.

The chain joins TRBV14 to TRBJ1-6; possibly TRBD1 for D (6 bases). V was pared by 1 base and J by 5 bases, with 12 bases between. This CDR3 is 16 amino acids long. The V gene's germline CDR1 is SGHDN and CDR2 FVKESK. The chain's CDR3 is CASSQAWGRHNSPLHF. The CDR3 DNA follows: TGTGCCAGCAGCCAAGCCTGGGGGCGGCATAATTCACCCCTCCACTTT.

The V gene is TRBV12-3 or TRBV12-4, the J gene TRBJ1-2; D is undetermined. Between the trimmed V and J ends, which lost 1 base and 4 bases, there was a span of 7 bases. The CDR3 has 13 residues. The DNA for the CDR3 is TGTGCCAGCAGTTTAGGGACTCCCTATGGCTACACCTTC. Protein product: CASSLGTPYGYTF.

V is TRBV6-5 and J is TRBJ2-1; D assignment may be TRBD1 or TRBD2 (7 bases each). Per the germline V gene, CDR1 is MNHEY and CDR2 is SVGAGI. The CDR3 loop spans 15 amino acids. CDR3 nucleotide sequence: TGTGGGACCACAAGCGGGACAGTGGGGGACAATGAGCAGTTCTTC. Protein: CGTTSGTVGDNEQFF.

This clone was seen once. The chain links TRBV28 to TRBJ1-2; TRBD1 might be the D (5 bases). The germline V gene has CDR1 MDHEN and CDR2 SYDVKM. This CDR3 contains 13 residues. Trimming cost V 3 bases and J 5 bases, with 10 bases left between them. The CDR3 DNA reads as TGTGCCAGCAGTTTGGAGACAGCATATGGCTACACCTTC. Its protein product is CASSLETAYGYTF.

V and J are TRBV2 and TRBJ2-6, with D uncertain. CDR1 SNHLY and CDR2 FYNNEI come from the germline V gene. V was trimmed by 2 bases and J by 1 base, leaving 6 bases between them. This CDR3 spans 15 amino acids. This CDR3 is CASSESKSGANVLTF. As DNA, the CDR3 is TGTGCCAGCAGTGAATCTAAGTCTGGGGCCAACGTCCTGACTTTC.

The chain employs TRBV3-1 (or the pseudogene TRBV3-2) and TRBJ2-2, with 14 bases fitting TRBD2. Germline V gene lookup returns CDR1 LGHDT and CDR2 YNNKEL (reference sequence). The CDR3 loop spans 16 amino acids. J gave up 11 bases and V 3 bases, and 8 bases lay outside the gene matches. The CDR3 loop is CASSQTSGRGTEELFF. CDR3 nucleotide sequence: TGTGCCAGCAGCCAGACTAGCGGGAGGGGGACTGAAGAGCTGTTTTTT.

The gene calls are TRBV11-2 and TRBJ1-2, with a possible D match to TRBD1 (5 bases). The ends were cut back, 5 bases at V and 4 bases at J, with 17 bases in the middle. Germline V lookup: CDR1 SGHAT, CDR2 FQNNGV. The CDR3 is 15 amino acids. In DNA form, the CDR3 reads TGTGCCAGCAGCGAGGGGCCGGGGGAGCTCTATGGCTACACCTTC. Translation gives CASSEGPGELYGYTF.

This chain uses TRBV19 with TRBJ1-5; 10 bases fit TRBD1. This CDR3 has 15 residues. Germline CDR1 is LNHDA and CDR2 is SQIVND (reference sequence). V was clipped by 9 bases and J by 0 bases; unmatched bases: 5. The CDR3 DNA reads as TGTGCCAGGCCGGGACAGGGGTCTAGCAATCAGCCCCAGCATTTT. This encodes CARPGQGSSNQPQHF.

This clone was picked up one time. The gene calls are TRBV7-2 and TRBJ1-2; possible D gene TRBD1, 6 bases. CDR3 size: 15 residues. The ends were cut back, 5 bases at V and 4 bases at J, with 17 bases in the middle. Per germline, CDR1 SGHTA and CDR2 FQGNSA. The CDR3 bases are TGTGCCAGCAGCCCTGGTCGGGGGGCTAGCTATGGCTACACCTTC. Translating gives CASSPGRGASYGYTF.